This TCR beta chain is drawn from a study of control samples from healthy donors and cancer patients. This table comes from immunoSEQ multiplex PCR, and its TCRdb copy is limited to in-frame clones, with some not included. The data hold 24,000 or so clones, with approximately 89% observed a single time. V lost 5 bases, J lost 3 bases, and 7 bases stayed unmatched. This CDR3 has 14 amino acids. Germline V gene sequence: CDR1 SGHAT, CDR2 FQNNGV. This TCR derives from a man aged 55 to 70 with head and neck cancer. This sequence joins TRBV11-2 and TRBJ2-7, with TRBD1 matching 7 bases. The sequenced sample consisted of PBMCs. The CDR3 spells CASSTRQGNYEQYF. Written as DNA, the CDR3 is TGTGCCAGCAGCACCCGACAGGGAAACTACGAGCAGTACTTC.